One sample yielded the 17 T cell receptor beta chains listed below, sequenced in a study of regulatory T cells in long-lasting Graves disease. Sample time point: newly diagnosed GD, antithyroid drugs for less than 3 months. RNA extracted from PBMCs served as the sequencing template. Libraries of TCR beta came from iRepertoire HTBI primers plus Arm-PCR of CDR3 regions. TCRdb redid the calling of the multiplex PCR reads with MiXCR, one entry per CDR3 protein. The sample lists around 400,000 distinct CDR3 sequences, about a sixth occurring once. This sample comprised peripheral blood mononuclear cells (PBMCs), obtained at new diagnosis, from a patient treated with antithyroid drugs. These receptors all stem from a female donor with Graves disease.

In its sample, this clonotype was seen many times. This chain joins TRBV20-1 and TRBJ2-7, with TRBD1 identical over 7 bases. Per the germline V gene, CDR1 is DFQATT and CDR2 is SNEGSKA (reference sequence). CDR3 size: 12 residues. The J segment lost 5 bases and the V segment lost 4 bases, leaving 5 bases of the junction unmatched. The CDR3 bases are TGCAGTGCTACCCTCCAGGGGGACGAGCAGTACTTC. Its translation: CSATLQGDEQYF.

The V and J genes are TRBV3-1 and TRBJ2-7, with 8 bases matching TRBD2. After removal of 5 bases from V and 3 bases from J, the junction contained 6 bases not matched to a gene. The germline V gene has CDR1 LGHDT and CDR2 YNNKEL (reference sequence). The CDR3 sequence is 14 residues long. The CDR3 DNA reads TGTGCCAGCAGCAAAGCGGGAGTTGGCTACGAGCAGTACTTC. It yields the protein CASSKAGVGYEQYF.

In this sample, this clonotype turned up once. The genes are TRBV20-1 and TRBJ1-2; no reliable D call. The germline V gene has CDR1 DFQATT and CDR2 SNEGSKA (reference sequence). V was shortened by 4 bases and J by 0 bases, with 9 bases between the two germline ends. This CDR3 contains 13 residues. The CDR3 sequence: CSAKEAANYGYTF. In nucleotides, the CDR3 is TGCAGTGCTAAGGAGGCGGCTAACTATGGCTACACCTTC.

This clonotype was seen repeatedly, ten times or more. The chain has TRBV7-8 and TRBJ1-1; a weak D match, TRBD1 (6 bases). CDR3 size: 14 residues. The germline V and J ends were trimmed by 5 bases and 0 bases, with 10 bases remaining between them. Germline V gene data show CDR1 as SGHVS and CDR2 as FQNEAQ. The CDR3 protein is CASSAYRVNTEAFF. The CDR3 region has the DNA TGTGCCAGCAGCGCCTACAGGGTGAACACTGAAGCTTTCTTT.

This clonotype was seen a handful of times. At one of its ends the junction is not consistent with the germline gene, which may arise from a read error. The J gene is TRBJ2-3, the V gene TRBV24-1, with D perhaps matching TRBD2 (7 bases). This CDR3 comprises 14 residues. The V gene's germline CDR1 is KGHDR and CDR2 SFDVKD. In DNA form, the CDR3 reads TGTGCCTCCAGTGAGGGGGGGGTAACAGATACGCAGTATTTT. It yields the protein CASSEGGVTDTQYF.

V usage is TRBV5-1 and J usage is TRBJ2-5; 11 bases agree with TRBD1. Per germline, CDR1 SGHRS and CDR2 YFSETQ. V lost 4 bases, J lost 2 bases, and 4 bases stayed unmatched. The CDR3 spans 15 residues. DNA of the CDR3: TGCGCCAGCAGCGCCGGGACAGGGGGGCAAGAGACCCAGTACTTC. It codes for CASSAGTGGQETQYF. The complete variable domain, with remaining parts taken from reference TRBV5-1 and TRBJ2-5, reads KAGVTQTPRYLIKTRGQQVTLSCSPISGHRSVSWYQQTPGQGLQFLFEYFSETQRNKGNFPGRFSGRQFSNSRSEMNVSTLELGDSALYLCASSAGTGGQETQYFGPGTRLLVL.

The rearrangement joins TRBV29-1 to TRBJ1-1; 9 bases match TRBD1. Germline lookup yields CDR1 SQVTM and CDR2 ANQGSEA. CDR3 size: 13 residues. V dropped 4 bases and J dropped 4; count of bases not matched to a gene: 4. CDR3 nucleotide sequence: TGCAGCGTTGGCCGGGACAGGGTCACTGAAGCTTTCTTT. It is translated as CSVGRDRVTEAFF.

This clonotype was counted only a few times. This CDR3 is CASSNGGAGETQYF. The CDR3 coding sequence is TGTGCCAGCAGTAACGGGGGGGCCGGGGAGACCCAGTACTTC. V is TRBV25-1 and J is TRBJ2-5, with 8 nucleotides matching TRBD2. V trimming: 5 bases; J trimming: 5 bases; junction bases outside the gene matches: 7. In germline, CDR1 is MGHDK, CDR2 SYGVNS. The CDR3 contains 14 residues. Full variable domain (remainder filled in from reference TRBV25-1 and TRBJ2-5): EADIYQTPRYLVIGTGKKITLECSQTMGHDKMYWYQQDPGMELHLIHYSYGVNSTEKGDLSSESTVSRIRTEHFPLTLESARPSHTSQYLCASSNGGAGETQYFGPGTRLLVL.

This clonotype was found many times. V gene TRBV7-2 combines with J gene TRBJ2-7; 9 bases fit TRBD2. Germline V gene data show CDR1 as SGHTA and CDR2 as FQGNSA. J was trimmed by 5 bases and V by 3 bases; bases with no gene match: 8. The length of the CDR3 is 15 residues. CDR3 DNA: TGTGCCAGCAGCTTCTTTAGCGGGAGAAACAACGAGCAGTACTTC. Translated: CASSFFSGRNNEQYF. Filled out from reference TRBV7-2 and TRBJ2-7, the complete variable domain reads GAGVSQSPSNKVTEKGKDVELRCDPISGHTALYWYRQSLGQGLEFLIYFQGNSAPDKSGLPSDRFSAERTGGSVSTLTIQRTQQEDSAVYLCASSFFSGRNNEQYFGPGTRLTVT.

Ten or more counts support this clonotype. V usage is TRBV28 and J usage is TRBJ1-4; D ambiguous. V lost 10 bases and J lost 7, with 22 bases in between. Germline loops: CDR1 MDHEN, CDR2 SYDVKM. CDR3 length equals 15 residues. The CDR3 loop reads CATNGPVGDGEKLFF. Here the CDR3 DNA reads TGTGCCACCAACGGACCTGTCGGGGATGGTGAAAAACTGTTTTTT.

This clonotype was found a few times. The DNA for the CDR3 is TGTGCCAGCAGCGATGGGACTAGCCCGGATACGCAGTATTTT. Translation: CASSDGTSPDTQYF. The chain couples TRBV9 to TRBJ2-3, with 9 bases lining up with TRBD2. The junction had 5 bases not matched to a gene; V was cut back by 3 bases and J by 6 bases. This CDR3 has 14 amino acids. Germline CDR1 is SGDLS and CDR2 is YYNGEE.

This clonotype was seen ten or more times. This sequence joins TRBV25-1 and TRBJ2-5, with TRBD1 identical over 8 bases. There are 15 residues in the CDR3. Germline CDR1 reads MGHDK; CDR2 reads SYGVNS. Trimming took 5 bases from V and 1 from J; bases not matched to a gene: 6. The CDR3 protein is CASSLGQGLQETQYF. Written as DNA, the CDR3 is TGTGCCAGCAGTCTAGGACAGGGACTCCAAGAGACCCAGTACTTC. Filled out from reference TRBV25-1 and TRBJ2-5, the complete variable domain reads EADIYQTPRYLVIGTGKKITLECSQTMGHDKMYWYQQDPGMELHLIHYSYGVNSTEKGDLSSESTVSRIRTEHFPLTLESARPSHTSQYLCASSLGQGLQETQYFGPGTRLLVL.

The chain links TRBV6-1 to TRBJ1-1; 7 bases line up with TRBD1. V was clipped by 6 bases and J by 5 bases; unmatched bases: 12. This CDR3 comprises 15 residues. Per the germline V gene, CDR1 is MNHNS and CDR2 is SASEGT. The CDR3 DNA is TGTGCCAGCAGGTCGACAGGGAACTTAAGGACTGAAGCTTTCTTT. Its translation: CASRSTGNLRTEAFF.

As to this clonotype: Since a much larger clone is just one base distant, this may be a read error. V and J are TRBV11-2 and TRBJ2-7; D may be TRBD2 (6 bases). The CDR3 is made up of 14 amino acids. Germline CDR1 SGHAT, CDR2 FQNNGV. V shed 1 base and J shed 0 bases, with 7 bases lying between them. CDR3: CASSLGDFSYEQYF. The CDR3 coding sequence is TGTGCCAGCAGCTTAGGGGACTTCTCCTACGAGCAGTACTTC.

This clonotype was counted at least ten times. This chain joins TRBV27 and TRBJ1-1; TRBD1 is a possible D gene (6 bases). The CDR3 runs to 14 residues. Trimming removed 7 bases from V and 5 bases from J, with 17 bases in between. In germline, CDR1 is MNHEY, CDR2 SMNVEV (reference sequence). The CDR3 DNA is TGTGCCAGCACCAATAGGGGAGGGGGTACTGAAGCTTTCTTT. It translates to CASTNRGGGTEAFF.

The genes are TRBV29-1 and TRBJ2-2, with TRBD2 identical over 7 bases. J lost 1 base, V lost 7 bases, and 3 bases had no gene match. This CDR3 contains 13 residues. CDR1 is SQVTM, CDR2 ANQGSEA, per germline. In DNA form, the CDR3 reads TGCAGCGCGCAGCGGGAGAACACCGGGGAGCTGTTTTTT. Protein: CSAQRENTGELFF.

In this sample, this clonotype turned up many times. The chain employs TRBV27 and TRBJ1-5; TRBD1 agrees at 7 bases. The CDR3 loop spans 14 amino acids. Germline values: CDR1 MNHEY, CDR2 SMNVEV (reference sequence). After removal of 4 bases from V and 9 bases from J, the junction contained 9 bases not matched to a gene. The CDR3 nucleotides read TGTGCCAGCAGTTCTGAGACAGGGAGTGGGCCCCAGCATTTT. Translated, it gives CASSSETGSGPQHF.